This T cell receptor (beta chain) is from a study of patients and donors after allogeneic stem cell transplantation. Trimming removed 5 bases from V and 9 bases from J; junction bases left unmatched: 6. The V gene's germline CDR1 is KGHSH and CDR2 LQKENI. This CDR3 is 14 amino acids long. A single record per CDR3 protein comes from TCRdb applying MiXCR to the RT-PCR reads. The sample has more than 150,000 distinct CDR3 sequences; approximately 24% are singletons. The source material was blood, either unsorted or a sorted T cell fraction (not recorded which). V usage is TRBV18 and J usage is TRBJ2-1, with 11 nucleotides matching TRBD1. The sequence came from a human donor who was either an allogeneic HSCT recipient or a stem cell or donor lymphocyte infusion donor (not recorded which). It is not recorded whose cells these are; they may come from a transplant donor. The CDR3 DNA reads TGTGCCAGCTCAGCCGGACAGGGGGCGGGTGAGCAGTTCTTC. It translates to CASSAGQGAGEQFF. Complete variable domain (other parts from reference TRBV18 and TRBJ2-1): NAGVMQNPRHLVRRRGQEARLRCSPMKGHSHVYWYRQLPEEGLKFMVYLQKENIIDESGMPKERFSAEFPKEGPSILRIQQVVRGDSAAYFCASSAGQGAGEQFFGPGTRLTVL.